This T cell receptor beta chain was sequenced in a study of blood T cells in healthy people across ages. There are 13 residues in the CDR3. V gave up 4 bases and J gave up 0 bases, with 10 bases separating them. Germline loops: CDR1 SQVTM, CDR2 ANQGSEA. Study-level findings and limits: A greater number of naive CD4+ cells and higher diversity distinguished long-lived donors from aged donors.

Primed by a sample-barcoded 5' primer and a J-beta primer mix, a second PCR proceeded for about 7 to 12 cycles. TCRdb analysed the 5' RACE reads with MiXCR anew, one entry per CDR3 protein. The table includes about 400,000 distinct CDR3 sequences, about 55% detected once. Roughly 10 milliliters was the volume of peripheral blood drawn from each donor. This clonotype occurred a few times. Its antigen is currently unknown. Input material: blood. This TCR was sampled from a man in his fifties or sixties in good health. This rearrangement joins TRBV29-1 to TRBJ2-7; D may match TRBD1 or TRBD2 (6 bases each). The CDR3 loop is CSVARGASYEQYF. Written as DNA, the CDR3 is TGCAGCGTTGCGAGGGGGGCCTCCTACGAGCAGTACTTC.